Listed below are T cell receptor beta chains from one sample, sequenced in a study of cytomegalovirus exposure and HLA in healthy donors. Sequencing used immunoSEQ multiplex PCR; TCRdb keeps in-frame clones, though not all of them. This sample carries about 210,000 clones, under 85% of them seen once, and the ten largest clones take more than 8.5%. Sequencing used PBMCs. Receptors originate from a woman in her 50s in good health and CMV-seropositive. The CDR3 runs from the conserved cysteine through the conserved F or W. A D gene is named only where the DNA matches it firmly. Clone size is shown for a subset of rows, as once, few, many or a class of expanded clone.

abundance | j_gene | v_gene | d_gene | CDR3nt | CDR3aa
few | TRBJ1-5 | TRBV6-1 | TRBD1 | TGTGCCAGCAGTACCACAGGGGGCGGTCAGCCCCAGCATTTT | CASSTTGGGQPQHF
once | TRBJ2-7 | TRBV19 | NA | TGTGCCAGCAAAAGGCGGGACAGAGACTACGAGCAGTACTTC | CASKRRDRDYEQYF
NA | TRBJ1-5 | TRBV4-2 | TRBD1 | TGTGCCAGCAGCCCCCTAGGACAGGGCAATCAGCCCCAGCATTTT | CASSPLGQGNQPQHF
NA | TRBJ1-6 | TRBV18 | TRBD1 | TGTGCCAGCTCATTAAATGGACAGGGGTTGTCTTCACCCCTCCACTTT | CASSLNGQGLSSPLHF
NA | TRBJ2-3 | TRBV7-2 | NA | TGTGCCAGCAGCCGGAGGGGCACAGATACGCAGTATTTT | CASSRRGTDTQYF
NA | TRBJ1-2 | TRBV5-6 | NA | TGTGCCAGCAGCTCCGACCTTACTTTGGTCAGGGTCGCTGGCTACACCTTC | CASSSDLTLVRVAGYTF
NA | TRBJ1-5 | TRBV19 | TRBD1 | TGTGCCAGTACCCCCCAACAGGGGGCTTGGCAGCCCCAGCATTTT | CASTPQQGAWQPQHF
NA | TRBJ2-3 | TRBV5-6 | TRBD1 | TGTGCCAGCAGCTGGGGCGGGACAGGGTCTACAGATACGCAGTATTTT | CASSWGGTGSTDTQYF
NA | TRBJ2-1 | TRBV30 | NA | TGTGCCTGGAGTGTTCTTCGGGGAGGTGTCCACCGGAATGAGCAGTTCTTC | CAWSVLRGGVHRNEQFF
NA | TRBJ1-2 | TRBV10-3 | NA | TGTGCCATCAGTGATCAGTTGGGCGGCTACACCTTC | CAISDQLGGYTF
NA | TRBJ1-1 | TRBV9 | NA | TGTGCCAGCAGCGTTACACTGAACACTGAAGCTTTCTTT | CASSVTLNTEAFF
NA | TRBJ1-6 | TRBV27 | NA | TGTGCCAGCAACCTCGGGGGGAGTCGCAATTCACCCCTCCACTTT | CASNLGGSRNSPLHF
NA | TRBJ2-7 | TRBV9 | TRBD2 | TGTGCCAGCAGCGTAGGGCTAGCGGGGAGCCTGGGCGATCAGCAGTACTTC | CASSVGLAGSLGDQQYF
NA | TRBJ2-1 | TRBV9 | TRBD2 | TGTGCCAGCAGCGTAGCGGGGGGGGACCTCTACAATGAGCAGTTCTTC | CASSVAGGDLYNEQFF
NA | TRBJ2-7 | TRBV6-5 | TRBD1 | TGTGCCAGCAGTTTAAGGGGGCAGGGGCACTACGAGCAGTACTTC | CASSLRGQGHYEQYF